The 17 T cell receptor beta chains below were found in one sample sequenced in a study of post-analysis software for immune sequencing data. Study-wide findings and caveats: Several TRBV segments, TRBV5-6, TRBV5-1 and TRBV20-1 among them, were found more frequent in patients than controls.

Unique molecular identifiers tagged the TCR beta cDNA libraries. Each CDR3 protein gets one entry after TCRdb re-called the PCR reads with MiXCR. The sample yields a few hundred thousand distinct CDR3 sequences, about 40% seen once. These receptors' antigens are unknown. The sequenced sample was blood. The receptors originated from a girl aged 5 to 17 with multiple sclerosis.

This clonotype was seen ten or more times. The chain carries TRBV29-1 and TRBJ1-1; tentative D call: TRBD1 (5 bases). CDR3 length: 13 amino acids. Germline-derived CDR1 and CDR2 are SQVTM and ANQGSEA. V lost 4 bases to trimming and J lost 6 bases, with 15 bases between them. Written as DNA, the CDR3 is TGCAGCGTTGCAGGCCGGGGGAGGGCTGAAGCTTTCTTT. The encoded protein is CSVAGRGRAEAFF. The full variable domain, with the rest looked up from reference TRBV29-1 and TRBJ1-1, is SAVISQKPSRDICQRGTSLTIQCQVDSQVTMMFWYRQQPGQSLTLIATANQGSEATYESGFVIDKFPISRPNLTFSTLTVSNMSPEDSSIYLCSVAGRGRAEAFFGQGTRLTVV.

Turning to this clonotype: A much larger clone sits a single nucleotide away, making a read error possible. The genes are TRBV6-6 and TRBJ2-5; possible D gene TRBD2, 6 bases. The end of the DNA is better explained by TRBJ2-7, so the J call may be wrong. Germline assignment: CDR1 MNHNY and CDR2 SVGAGI (reference sequence). The CDR3 length is 15 residues. In DNA, the CDR3 is TGTGCCAGCAGTAAGTTAGCGGCCGGGGCAAACGAGCAGTACTTC. Residues: CASSKLAAGANEQYF.

This chain connects TRBV15 to TRBJ2-7, with a possible D match to TRBD2 (5 bases). Trimming left V 9 bases short and J 3 bases short, with 21 bases between. The CDR3 is made up of 15 amino acids. Germline assignment: CDR1 LNHNV and CDR2 YYDKDF (reference sequence). The CDR3 DNA reads TGTGCCACGAGATCCGAGGCAGAAGACTACTACGAGCAGTACGTC. Translating it yields CATRSEAEDYYEQYV.

This clonotype has at least ten counts. The chain combines TRBV20-1 with TRBJ2-2; 7 bases are shared with TRBD2. There are 14 residues in the CDR3. V dropped 5 bases and J dropped 5; count of bases not matched to a gene: 8. Germline V gene lookup returns CDR1 DFQATT and CDR2 SNEGSKA (reference sequence). The CDR3 nucleotides read TGCAGTGCTGTCGGGGGGTCTGGGACCGGGGAGCTGTTTTTT. This encodes CSAVGGSGTGELFF.

The rearrangement links TRBV29-1 to TRBJ2-5, with 16 bases identical to TRBD2. The CDR3 totals 17 residues. Germline trimming cut 6 bases from V and 0 bases from J; bases unmatched to any gene: 7. The germline V gene encodes CDR1 SQVTM and CDR2 ANQGSEA. The CDR3 is CSVPSGLAGGYQETQYF. Written as DNA, the CDR3 is TGCAGCGTCCCGTCGGGACTAGCGGGAGGGTACCAAGAGACCCAGTACTTC.

This clonotype was seen many times. The V call is TRBV29-1, the J call TRBJ2-3; D remains unclear. Trimming shortened V by 6 bases and J by 6 bases, and 16 bases separated the two germline ends. This CDR3 has 13 residues. The germline CDR1 and CDR2 sequences are SQVTM and ANQGSEA. CDR3 residues: CSVTQLNVDTQYF. CDR3 nucleotides: TGCAGCGTGACCCAACTAAATGTGGATACGCAGTATTTT.

In this sample, this clonotype turned up a few times. A clone one base away is much larger, so this may be a read error. This chain connects TRBV6-1 to TRBJ2-5, with unresolved D. Germline V gene lookup returns CDR1 MNHNS and CDR2 SASEGT. V lost 10 bases and J 5 bases, leaving 14 bases between the germline ends. The CDR3 contains 12 residues. CDR3 residues: CANSLTTETQYF. The DNA of the CDR3 is TGTGCCAACAGCTTAACAACGGAGACCCAGTACTTC.

A few counts support this clonotype. The rearrangement joins TRBV14 to TRBJ1-1, with a weak D call TRBD1 (6 bases). This CDR3 contains 16 residues. The V gene lost 3 bases and the J gene lost 3 bases, with 17 bases spanning the gap. Germline CDR1 reads SGHDN; CDR2 reads FVKESK. This CDR3 is CASSQPEGGRDTEAFF. The CDR3 DNA reads as TGTGCCAGCAGCCAGCCGGAGGGGGGGCGCGACACTGAAGCTTTCTTT.

This clonotype appeared a few times. This may be a read error: a much more frequent sequence differs by one nucleotide. The chain employs TRBV19 and TRBJ2-1; weak D call: TRBD1 (7 bases). The DNA end is a closer match to TRBJ2-7, so the J assignment may be wrong. Germline V gene data show CDR1 as LNHDA and CDR2 as SQIVND (reference sequence). The CDR3 is 16 amino acids. The CDR3, as DNA: TGTGCCAGTAGTAAGGTCGGAGGGGGCTCCTACAATGAGCAGTACTTC. This encodes CASSKVGGGSYNEQYF.

This chain connects TRBV27 to TRBJ2-1, with 16 nucleotides matching TRBD2. Losses at the gene ends were 3 bases for V and 9 bases for J; bases not matched to a gene: 2. The CDR3 has 15 amino acids. The germline gives CDR1 MNHEY, CDR2 SMNVEV (reference sequence). The CDR3 sequence: CASSLGTSGRGEQFF. The CDR3 nucleotides are TGTGCCAGCAGTTTGGGGACTAGCGGGAGGGGTGAGCAGTTCTTC.

A few counts support this clonotype. This chain joins TRBV12-3 or TRBV12-4 and TRBJ2-5, with 12 bases lining up with TRBD2. Trimming removed 3 bases from V and 4 bases from J; junction bases left unmatched: 6. This CDR3 contains 16 residues. Here the CDR3 DNA reads TGTGCCAGCAGTTTGGCGACTAGCGGGAGAGGAGAGACCCAGTACTTC. This gives the protein CASSLATSGRGETQYF.

This sequence joins TRBV7-9 and TRBJ1-5, with TRBD1 as a possible D gene (5 bases). Trimming took 5 bases from V and 1 from J, leaving 12 bases between them. Per the germline V gene, CDR1 is SEHNR and CDR2 is FQNEAQ (reference sequence). The CDR3 loop spans 15 amino acids. The CDR3 nucleotides read TGTGCCAGCAGCATGGACACGAGAAGCAATCAGCCCCAGCATTTT. Protein: CASSMDTRSNQPQHF.

This clonotype was observed a handful of times. A read error may be the cause here, since a much bigger clone is one base away. The rearrangement links TRBV4-1 to TRBJ2-7; 9 nucleotides agree with TRBD2. V shed 0 bases, J shed 7 bases, and the junction held 13 bases outside the gene matches. CDR1 is MGHRA and CDR2 is YSYEKL in the germline V gene. The CDR3 consists of 17 residues. This CDR3 is CASSQDALAGRVDEQYF. The CDR3, as DNA: TGCGCCAGCAGCCAAGATGCCCTAGCGGGGCGAGTAGATGAGCAGTACTTC.

There are a few counts of this clonotype. The junction differs from germline at one of its ends, possibly a read error. The chain recombines TRBV4-1 with TRBJ2-7; the match to TRBD2 covers 8 bases. CDR1 MGHRA and CDR2 YSYEKL come from the germline V gene. This CDR3 has 19 amino acids. CDR3 coding DNA: TGCGCCGGCAGCCGGATCAGCCTGGGGCTAGCGGGCAATAGGTACGAGCAGTACTTC. This codes for CAGSRISLGLAGNRYEQYF.

This clonotype has at least ten counts. The genes are TRBV6-6 and TRBJ1-2; D not resolved. The V gene's germline CDR1 is MNHNY and CDR2 SVGAGI (reference sequence). This CDR3 has 10 residues. V dropped 8 bases and J dropped 8 bases, with 9 bases sitting between them. The CDR3 loop is CASSEYGYTF. Here the CDR3 DNA reads TGTGCCAGCTCGGAGTACGGCTACACCTTC.

In this sample, this clonotype turned up a few times. This sequence joins TRBV18 and TRBJ1-1; D gene ambiguous. Germline lookup yields CDR1 KGHSH and CDR2 LQKENI. The CDR3 is 15 residues long. Deletions cut 0 bases from V and 6 bases from J, with 14 bases between. The CDR3 loop reads CASSPPLDPGAEAFF. The CDR3 DNA sequence: TGTGCCAGCTCACCACCGCTCGACCCCGGCGCTGAAGCTTTCTTT.

This clonotype occurred many times. The rearrangement uses TRBV2 and TRBJ2-3, with 10 bases matching TRBD2. The CDR3 length is 15 residues. Trimming cost V 5 bases and J 3 bases; bases outside gene matches: 5. Germline values: CDR1 SNHLY, CDR2 FYNNEI. The CDR3 nucleotides read TGTGCCAGCAGTTCGGCACTAGCGGGGACAGATACGCAGTATTTT. This translates into CASSSALAGTDTQYF.